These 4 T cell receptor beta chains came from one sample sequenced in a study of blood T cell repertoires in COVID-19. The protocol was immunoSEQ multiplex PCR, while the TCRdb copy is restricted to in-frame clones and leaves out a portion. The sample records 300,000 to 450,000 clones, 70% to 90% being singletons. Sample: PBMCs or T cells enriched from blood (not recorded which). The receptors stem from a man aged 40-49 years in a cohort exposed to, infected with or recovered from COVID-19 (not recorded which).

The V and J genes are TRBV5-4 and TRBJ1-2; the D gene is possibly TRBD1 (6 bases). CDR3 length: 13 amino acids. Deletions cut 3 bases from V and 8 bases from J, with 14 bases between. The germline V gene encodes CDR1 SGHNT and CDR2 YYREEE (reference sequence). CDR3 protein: CASSSVNRDGYTF. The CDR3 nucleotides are TGTGCCAGCAGCTCCGTCAACAGGGACGGCTACACCTTC.

The CDR3 DNA reads as TGTGCCAGTAGTATACAGGGGTATCATTCACCCCTCCACTTT. The encoded protein is CASSIQGYHSPLHF. This chain uses TRBV19 with TRBJ1-6; a possible D gene is TRBD1 (6 bases). CDR1 and CDR2 (germline): LNHDA, SQIVND (reference sequence). The CDR3 extends over 14 amino acids. V gave up 2 bases and J gave up 8 bases, with 10 bases separating them.

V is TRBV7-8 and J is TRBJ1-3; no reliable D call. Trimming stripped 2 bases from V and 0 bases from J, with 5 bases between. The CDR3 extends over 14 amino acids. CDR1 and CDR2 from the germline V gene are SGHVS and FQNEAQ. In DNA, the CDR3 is TGTGCCAGCAGCTTATTTTACTCTGGAAACACCATATATTTT. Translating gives CASSLFYSGNTIYF. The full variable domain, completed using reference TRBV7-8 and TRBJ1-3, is GAGVSQSPRYKVAKRGQDVALRCDPISGHVSLFWYQQALGQGPEFLTYFQNEAQLDKSGLPSDRFFAERPEGSVSTLKIQRTQQEDSAVYLCASSLFYSGNTIYFGEGSWLTVV.

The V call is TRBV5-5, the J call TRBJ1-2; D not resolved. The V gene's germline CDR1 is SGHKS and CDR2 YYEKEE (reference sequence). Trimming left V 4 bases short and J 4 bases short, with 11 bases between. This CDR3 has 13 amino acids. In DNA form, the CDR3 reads TGTGCCAGCAGCCTCGGTTGGAGCTATGGCTACACCTTC. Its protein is CASSLGWSYGYTF.